The rows below give T cell receptor beta chains drawn from one sample of a study of beta chain bispecific antibodies for T cell cancers. These receptors' antigens are unknown. TCRdb re-called the 5' RACE reads with MiXCR, one entry per CDR3 protein. The sample contains 21,000 or so distinct CDR3 sequences, roughly 3% of which appear only once. The material sequenced was healthy donor T cells cultured with leukemia cells. The receptors here all came from a human donor in good health. Some clones in this sample may be carry-over from other donors' samples. The CDR3 runs from the conserved cysteine through the conserved F or W. The D gene is left open where the match is weak. Some rows mark clone size as missing; the rest say once, few, many or name a class of expanded clone.

j_call,d_call,clone_size,v_call,cdr3_aa,cdr3_nt
TRBJ1-1,NA,many,TRBV5-4,CASSLRGMGTEAFF,TGTGCCAGCAGCTTAAGGGGAATGGGCACTGAAGCTTTCTTT
TRBJ1-1,TRBD1,few,TRBV29-1,CSVDQGVNTEAFF,TGCAGCGTCGACCAGGGGGTGAACACTGAAGCTTTCTTT
TRBJ2-7,NA,many,TRBV19,CASSSSRNEQYF,TGTGCCAGTAGTTCCAGTAGGAACGAGCAGTACTTC
TRBJ2-2,NA,many,TRBV3-1,CASSGEGGTGELFF,TGTGCCAGCAGCGGCGAAGGGGGCACCGGGGAGCTGTTTTTT
TRBJ1-2,NA,many,TRBV29-1,CSAEQGPYTF,TGCAGCGCTGAACAGGGCCCGTACACCTTC
TRBJ2-3,NA,medium-sized,TRBV7-9,CASSLTTSSSTDTQYF,TGTGCCAGCAGCTTAACGACTTCCTCTAGCACAGATACGCAGTATTTT
TRBJ2-7,NA,few,TRBV20-1,CSARDSNPPYEQYF,TGCAGTGCTAGAGATTCTAACCCCCCCTACGAGCAGTACTTC
TRBJ2-1,TRBD2,many,TRBV20-1,CSARLGTSGGGAYNEQFF,TGCAGTGCTAGACTCGGGACTAGCGGGGGGGGAGCCTACAATGAGCAGTTCTTC
TRBJ1-1,NA,many,TRBV25-1,CASSGGNTEAFF,TGTGCCAGCAGTGGAGGGAACACTGAAGCTTTCTTT
TRBJ2-3,TRBD2,many,TRBV5-1,CASSKKLAGGPSDTQYF,TGCGCCAGCAGCAAGAAACTAGCGGGGGGGCCTTCTGATACGCAGTATTTT
TRBJ2-3,NA,few,TRBV20-1,CSAIYGGRGDTQYF,TGCAGTGCCATCTACGGGGGCCGGGGAGATACGCAGTATTTT
TRBJ2-1,NA,many,TRBV5-5,CASSPGVATPYNEQFF,TGTGCCAGCAGCCCGGGAGTGGCCACCCCCTACAATGAGCAGTTCTTC
TRBJ2-2,NA,many,TRBV7-8,CASSSTGTVGTGELFF,TGTGCCAGCAGCTCGACCGGGACGGTCGGCACCGGGGAGCTGTTTTTT
TRBJ2-1,TRBD2,many,TRBV30,CAWSAGLAGYEQFF,TGTGCCTGGAGTGCGGGACTAGCGGGGTATGAGCAGTTCTTC
TRBJ2-2,NA,many,TRBV9,CASSVEEVNTGELFF,TGTGCCAGCAGCGTAGAAGAGGTTAACACCGGGGAGCTGTTTTTT
TRBJ2-7,TRBD1,few,TRBV19,CASTETGVNEQYF,TGTGCCAGTACGGAGACAGGGGTTAACGAGCAGTACTTC
TRBJ2-7,TRBD1,few,TRBV5-1,CASSLGSGGDYEQYF,TGCGCCAGCAGCTTGGGGTCAGGGGGCGACTACGAGCAGTACTTC
TRBJ1-1,NA,many,TRBV7-9,CASSLNEGRNTEAFF,TGTGCCAGCAGCTTAAATGAGGGGAGGAACACTGAAGCTTTCTTT
TRBJ2-4,TRBD2,many,TRBV10-3,CAISQSGGKNIQYF,TGTGCCATCAGCCAGAGCGGGGGTAAAAACATTCAGTACTTC
TRBJ1-6,NA,many,TRBV20-1,CSAGAGVYNSPLHF,TGCAGTGCTGGGGCAGGGGTGTATAATTCACCCCTCCACTTT
TRBJ1-5,NA,many,TRBV28,CASSFRQANQPQHF,TGTGCCAGCAGTTTCAGACAGGCGAATCAGCCCCAGCATTTT
TRBJ2-2,NA,NA,TRBV7-9,CASSLGLNTGELFF,TGTGCCAGCAGCTTAGGACTGAACACCGGGGAGCTGTTTTTT
TRBJ2-7,NA,many,TRBV4-1,CASSPGYRTYEQYF,TGCGCCAGCAGCCCCGGGTACAGAACCTACGAGCAGTACTTC
TRBJ1-1,TRBD1,NA,TRBV30,CAWDYRGNEVFF,TGTGCCTGGGATTACAGGGGAAATGAAGTTTTCTTT
TRBJ1-5,NA,many,TRBV21-1,CASSSPPPGRKYSNQPQHF,TGTGCCAGCAGCTCCCCTCCTCCGGGTCGCAAGTATAGCAATCAGCCCCAGCATTTT
TRBJ1-1,TRBD1,many,TRBV5-1,CASSLGQGASNTEAFF,TGCGCCAGCAGCTTGGGGCAGGGGGCATCGAACACTGAAGCTTTCTTT
TRBJ2-1,NA,many,TRBV6-2/TRBV6-3,CASSYTGGESYNEQFF,TGTGCCAGCAGTTACACGGGGGGCGAATCTTACAATGAGCAGTTCTTC
TRBJ2-1,TRBD2,many,TRBV3-1,CASSHLAGGRNEQFF,TGTGCCAGCAGCCACTTAGCGGGGGGCCGCAATGAGCAGTTCTTC
TRBJ2-7,NA,NA,TRBV7-9,CASSLTGSQASEQYF,TGTGCCAGCAGCTTAACCGGGTCTCAGGCCTCAGAGCAGTACTTC
TRBJ1-2,NA,many,TRBV20-1,CSASSGPRGYTF,TGCAGTGCTTCCTCCGGGCCTAGGGGCTACACCTTC
TRBJ2-3,TRBD2,many,TRBV7-6,CASSLRLAGDTDTQYF,TGTGCCAGCAGCTTACGACTAGCGGGGGACACAGATACGCAGTATTTT
TRBJ2-7,TRBD1,many,TRBV7-3,CASSSTGSMGEQYF,TGTGCCAGCAGCTCGACAGGGAGTATGGGCGAGCAGTACTTC
TRBJ2-5,NA,many,TRBV5-1,CASSSLLLYQETQYF,TGCGCCAGCAGCTCCCTCCTTCTATACCAAGAGACCCAGTACTTC
TRBJ1-5,NA,many,TRBV27,CASSLGVNQPQHF,TGTGCCAGCAGTTTGGGGGTGAACCAGCCCCAGCATTTT
TRBJ2-6,NA,medium-sized,TRBV12-2,CASRLSRGGSGANVLTF,TGTGCAAGTCGCTTGAGCAGGGGGGGCTCTGGGGCCAACGTCCTGACTTTC
TRBJ2-5,NA,many,TRBV30,CAWSVVDQETQYF,TGTGCCTGGAGTGTTGTTGATCAAGAGACCCAGTACTTC
TRBJ2-7,NA,many,TRBV27,CASSYGPAQYEQYF,TGTGCCAGCAGTTACGGACCCGCCCAATACGAGCAGTACTTC
TRBJ2-7,NA,many,TRBV28,CASSNYEQYF,TGTGCCAGCAGTAACTACGAGCAGTACTTC
TRBJ1-4,NA,many,TRBV20-1,CSARVPYRVPTNEKLFF,TGCAGTGCTAGAGTCCCCTACAGGGTCCCCACTAATGAAAAACTGTTTTTT
TRBJ2-1,NA,many,TRBV15,CATSEDFLAYEQFF,TGTGCCACCAGCGAAGACTTCCTAGCCTATGAGCAGTTCTTC
TRBJ2-3,NA,many,TRBV19,CASSPGGGAAVDTQYF,TGTGCCAGTAGTCCTGGGGGGGGGGCCGCTGTAGATACGCAGTATTTT
TRBJ2-7,NA,NA,TRBV15,CATSREKGLSYEQYF,TGTGCCACCAGCAGAGAAAAAGGACTGTCCTACGAGCAGTACTTC
TRBJ2-3,TRBD2,medium-sized,TRBV7-2,CASSGGTSGGWVADTQYF,TGTGCCAGCAGCGGGGGGACTAGCGGGGGCTGGGTAGCAGATACGCAGTATTTT
TRBJ2-1,NA,many,TRBV19,CASSIFSGGSYNEQFF,TGTGCCAGTAGTATCTTTTCCGGGGGCTCCTACAATGAGCAGTTCTTC